Listed below are T cell receptor beta chains from one sample, sequenced in a study of blood T cell repertoires in COVID-19. The repertoire was sequenced with immunoSEQ multiplex PCR; TCRdb's copy has only in-frame clones and lacks some. In the table there are hundreds of thousands of clones, less than 90% of which are singletons. The sequenced sample was peripheral blood. These receptor sequences come from a woman aged 70 to 79 with active or convalescent COVID-19. CDR3s include the opening cysteine and the closing phenylalanine or tryptophan. A D gene is named only where the DNA matches it firmly. Only some rows state a clone size, as once, few, many or a class for expanded clones.

v_gene	j_gene	d_gene	abundance	CDR3nt	CDR3aa
TRBV19	TRBJ1-3	TRBD1	-	TGTGCCAGTAGTAGCCAGCGACAGGGGGCGATCGGAAACACCATATATTTT	CASSSQRQGAIGNTIYF
TRBV19	TRBJ1-1	-	once	TGTGCCAGTAGTGAACAGACCAACACTGAAGCTTTCTTT	CASSEQTNTEAFF
TRBV29-1	TRBJ2-1	TRBD1	few	TGCAGTGGACAGGGGGCTGGGGGTGAGCAGTTCTTC	CSGQGAGGEQFF
TRBV3-1/TRBV3-2	TRBJ2-3	-	-	TGTGCCAGCAGCCAGGCCCCGGATACGCAGTATTTT	CASSQAPDTQYF
TRBV6-4	TRBJ2-1	TRBD2	few	TGTGCCAGCAGTTTTCTAGCGGGAGTCCCCTACAATGAGCAGTTCTTC	CASSFLAGVPYNEQFF
TRBV27	TRBJ1-1	-	-	TGTGCCAGCAGTTTTGGGCGGGTGAACACTGAAGCTTTCTTT	CASSFGRVNTEAFF
TRBV27	TRBJ2-1	TRBD2	once	TGTGCCAGCAGAAACAGGGTAGTGTTTGGCGGGACTAGCTCCTACAATGAGCAGTTCTTC	CASRNRVVFGGTSSYNEQFF
TRBV3-1/TRBV3-2	TRBJ2-7	-	-	TGTGCCAGCAGCCAAGGGGCAGGGGTAGGCGAGCAGTACTTC	CASSQGAGVGEQYF
TRBV5-1	TRBJ2-3	-	-	TGCGCCACCGCGGTCCAATCCTCCACAGATACGCAGTATTTT	CATAVQSSTDTQYF
TRBV5-1	TRBJ2-4	TRBD1	-	TGCGCCAGCAGCCCCTCGACAGGGGGTATGAACATTCAGTACTTC	CASSPSTGGMNIQYF
TRBV3-1/TRBV3-2	TRBJ1-4	-	-	TGTGCCAGCAGCCAAGCTCGCAGGCCAACTAATGAAAAACTGTTTTTT	CASSQARRPTNEKLFF
TRBV7-9	TRBJ1-2	-	few	TGTGCCAGCAGCCCCGGGGTTAACTATGGCTACACCTTC	CASSPGVNYGYTF